These 12 T cell receptor beta chains were sequenced from one sample in a study of blood T cell repertoires in COVID-19. Libraries were prepared by immunoSEQ multiplex PCR; TCRdb keeps only in-frame clonotypes and omits some of them. The sample includes 450,000 or so clones, around nine tenths seen only once; the top ten take about 1.6%. The sample consisted of peripheral blood. Source of these receptors: a woman in her thirties or forties with COVID-19, enrolled during active disease.

Turning to this clone: Other DNA sequences in the sample encode the same CDR3. The chain combines TRBV6-4 with TRBJ2-3, with 14 bases lining up with TRBD2. Trimming took 4 bases from V and 6 from J; bases not matched to a gene: 0. Per the germline V gene, CDR1 is MRHNA and CDR2 is SNTAGT. This CDR3 spans 14 amino acids. The CDR3 loop reads CASSGLAGGDTQYF. DNA for the CDR3: TGTGCCAGCAGTGGACTAGCGGGAGGGGATACGCAGTATTTT.

This clone was observed a single time. This chain connects TRBV27 to TRBJ1-2; TRBD1 matches 9 bases. CDR3 length: 15 amino acids. The V segment lost 2 bases and the J segment 8 bases; nucleotides outside the gene matches: 9. Germline values: CDR1 MNHEY, CDR2 SMNVEV (reference sequence). The DNA of the CDR3 is TGTGCCAGCAGTTTAGGGGACAGGGTGGGAGTCGGCTACACCTTC. Protein sequence: CASSLGDRVGVGYTF.

The V call is TRBV7-9, the J call TRBJ1-5, with 10 bases lining up with TRBD1. Per the germline V gene, CDR1 is SEHNR and CDR2 is FQNEAQ (reference sequence). The CDR3 totals 14 residues. V trimming: 11 bases; J trimming: 2 bases; junction bases outside the gene matches: 6. The CDR3 DNA sequence: TGTGCCGGTGGACAGGGGGGAGGCAATCAGCCCCAGCATTTT. Translating it yields CAGGQGGGNQPQHF.

This clone was picked up one time. The chain recombines TRBV7-3 with TRBJ1-2; possibly TRBD1 for D (6 bases). CDR3 length: 14 residues. The V end lost 5 bases, the J end lost 4 bases, and 14 bases lay between the germline ends. Germline V lookup: CDR1 SGHTA, CDR2 FQGTGA. The DNA of the CDR3 is TGTGCCAGCAGCCCGGACAGCGGCACCTATGGCTACACCTTC. Protein: CASSPDSGTYGYTF.

CDR3 sequence: CASTQGARSQPQHF. The CDR3 coding sequence is TGTGCCAGCACACAGGGGGCGCGGAGTCAGCCCCAGCATTTT. The genes are TRBV19 and TRBJ1-5, with TRBD1 matching over 9 bases. In germline, CDR1 is LNHDA, CDR2 SQIVND (reference sequence). The CDR3 loop spans 14 amino acids. V shed 9 bases, J shed 6 bases, and the junction held 9 bases outside the gene matches.

V and J are TRBV11-3 and TRBJ2-1; 8 nucleotides line up with TRBD2. Trimming took 2 bases from V and 0 from J; bases not matched to a gene: 0. This CDR3 is built from 15 residues. Germline V gene data show CDR1 as SGHNT and CDR2 as YENEEA. This chain's CDR3 is CASSLRGGSYNEQFF. CDR3 coding DNA: TGTGCCAGCAGCTTACGGGGGGGCTCCTACAATGAGCAGTTCTTC. The whole variable domain, remainder taken from reference TRBV11-3 and TRBJ2-1, is EAGVVQSPRYKIIEKKQPVAFWCNPISGHNTLYWYLQNLGQGPELLIRYENEEAVDDSQLPKDRFSAERLKGVDSTLKIQPAELGDSAVYLCASSLRGGSYNEQFFGPGTRLTVL.

This clone was seen once. The V gene is TRBV5-1, the J gene TRBJ1-6; D may be TRBD1 (5 bases). Germline V CDR1 and CDR2: SGHRS, YFSETQ. The germline V and J ends were trimmed by 1 base and 8 bases, with 13 bases remaining between them. CDR3 length: 15 residues. The CDR3 DNA sequence: TGCGCCAGCAGCTTGAGGAGAGGGGAGGATTCACCCCTCCACTTT. As protein: CASSLRRGEDSPLHF.

The gene calls are TRBV3-1 (or the pseudogene TRBV3-2) and TRBJ1-1; D is unresolved. Per the germline V gene, CDR1 is LGHDT and CDR2 is YNNKEL (reference sequence). V dropped 1 base and J dropped 4 bases, with 10 bases sitting between them. The CDR3 spans 14 residues. The DNA for the CDR3 is TGTGCCAGCAGCCAAGCTGCCCGGGGCACTGAAGCTTTCTTT. It yields the protein CASSQAARGTEAFF.

The rearrangement uses TRBV4-2 and TRBJ2-7; 7 bases are shared with TRBD1. Per the germline V gene, CDR1 is LGHNA and CDR2 is YNFKEQ. The junction had 10 bases not matched to a gene; V was cut back by 4 bases and J by 10 bases. This CDR3 spans 13 amino acids. The CDR3 nucleotides are TGTGCCAGCAGCCCAGACAGGGCCCGTAGACAGTACTTC. Residues: CASSPDRARRQYF.

This rearrangement joins TRBV25-1 to TRBJ2-3, with D maybe TRBD2 (6 bases). Deletions cut 5 bases from V and 5 bases from J, with 11 bases between. Germline CDR1 and CDR2: MGHDK and SYGVNS. The CDR3 consists of 13 residues. CDR3 protein: CASSRDWGDTQYF. The CDR3, as DNA: TGTGCCAGCAGTAGGGACTGGGGAGATACGCAGTATTTT.

In regard to this clone: The same CDR3 also results from other DNA sequences found in this sample. V is TRBV14 and J is TRBJ1-6, with a possible D match to TRBD1 (5 bases). Germline values: CDR1 SGHDN, CDR2 FVKESK. V was clipped by 2 bases and J by 4 bases, with 6 bases between them. The CDR3 has 14 residues. The CDR3 loop is CASSQQGYNSPLHF. The CDR3 coding sequence is TGTGCCAGCAGCCAACAGGGTTATAATTCACCCCTCCACTTT.

The CDR3 DNA sequence: TGTGCCAGCAGGCCCAGGGACAGGCGATTATCCAATCAGCCCCAGCATTTT. Protein: CASRPRDRRLSNQPQHF. This chain joins TRBV28 and TRBJ1-5; 8 bases are shared with TRBD1. Germline V gene lookup returns CDR1 MDHEN and CDR2 SYDVKM. The junction had 13 bases not matched to a gene; V was cut back by 6 bases and J by 3 bases. This CDR3 has 17 residues.